The clone carrying this T cell receptor (beta chain) was counted a single time. What it recognizes is unknown. The CDR3 loop spans 12 amino acids. Germline V gives CDR1 LNHDA, CDR2 SQIVND (reference sequence). V was trimmed by 11 bases and J by 8 bases, leaving 18 bases between them. This sample was included in a study of T-cell memory formation after mild COVID-19. Study overall: The study found TCR clusters largely donor specific.

Via MiXCR, TCRdb re-called the 5' RACE reads, giving one row per CDR3 protein. The table has under 300,000 distinct CDR3 sequences, more than 15% seen once; the top ten hold 20% to 25%. Overall study findings and caveats: Balance between CD4 and CD8 was seen in clones contracting day 15 to 85, and a CD4+ lean was seen in later expanders. Shrinking CD4+ clones resided mostly in CM and EM, and CD8+ ones in EMRA.

The material sequenced was PBMCs or a T cell subset sorted from them (not recorded which). V gene TRBV19 combines with J gene TRBJ1-1; D is perhaps TRBD1 (5 bases). This TCR was recovered from a man aged 18 to 30 who had mild COVID-19 (a few samples of this study predate the infection). Cell type and time point are not known. The CDR3 region has the DNA TGTGCCTCGACAGCCCGGGGCTGGGAAGCTTTCTTT. Its translation: CASTARGWEAFF.